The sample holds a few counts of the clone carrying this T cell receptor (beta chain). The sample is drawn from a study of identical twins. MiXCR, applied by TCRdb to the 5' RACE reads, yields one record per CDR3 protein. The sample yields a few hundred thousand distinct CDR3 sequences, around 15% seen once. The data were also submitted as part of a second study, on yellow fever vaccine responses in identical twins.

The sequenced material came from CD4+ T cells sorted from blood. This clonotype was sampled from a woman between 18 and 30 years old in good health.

CDR3 coding DNA: TGTGCCGCGGGACAGGGAACAGATACGCAGTATTTT. The encoded protein is CAAGQGTDTQYF. The J gene is TRBJ2-3, the V gene TRBV24-1; 9 bases are shared with TRBD1. This CDR3 has 12 residues. V dropped 12 bases and J dropped 3; count of bases not matched to a gene: 3. Looked up from germline, CDR1 is KGHDR and CDR2 is SFDVKD.